The 16 T cell receptor beta chains in this list originate from one sample, sequenced in a study of beta chain features in type 1 diabetes. All of the isolated RNA was reverse transcribed, so expressed TCRB transcripts were sequenced. Clones were read by immunoSEQ multiplex PCR, and TCRdb kept only the in-frame ones, dropping some. Of 450,000 or so clones in the sample, about 10% were seen once. Sequences were obtained from naive CD4+ T cells from blood. Every receptor here comes from a woman between 18 and 29 years old in good health.

In DNA, the CDR3 is TGCAGCGTTGCCCCGGGGACAGGGACCTATGGCTACACCTTC. The encoded protein is CSVAPGTGTYGYTF. The chain links TRBV29-1 to TRBJ1-2; 9 nucleotides line up with TRBD1. The length of the CDR3 is 14 residues. CDR1 and CDR2 from the germline V gene are SQVTM and ANQGSEA. With V trimmed by 4 bases and J by 4 bases, 7 bases remained unmatched. The complete variable domain, with remaining parts taken from reference TRBV29-1 and TRBJ1-2, reads SAVISQKPSRDICQRGTSLTIQCQVDSQVTMMFWYRQQPGQSLTLIATANQGSEATYESGFVIDKFPISRPNLTFSTLTVSNMSPEDSSIYLCSVAPGTGTYGYTFGSGTRLTVV.

The V and J genes are TRBV4-1 and TRBJ2-2; D is possibly TRBD2 (6 bases). Germline V gene data show CDR1 as MGHRA and CDR2 as YSYEKL. Trimming cost V 4 bases and J 2 bases, with 8 bases left between them. This CDR3 spans 14 amino acids. The CDR3, as DNA: TGCGCCAGCAGCCGGCGGGATAACACCGGGGAGCTGTTTTTT. Translated, it gives CASSRRDNTGELFF.

This clone was counted only a few times. The V call is TRBV23-1, the J call TRBJ2-5, with D uncertain. TRBV23-1 carries the ORF label, with uncertain function. CDR3 length: 13 amino acids. Deletions cut 0 bases from V and 5 bases from J, with 7 bases between. The CDR3 spells CASSQSSLETQYF. DNA for the CDR3: TGCGCCAGCAGTCAATCTTCCCTTGAGACCCAGTACTTC.

Only a few counts were recorded for this clone. V gene TRBV7-9 combines with J gene TRBJ2-2; possible D gene TRBD1, 6 bases. Trimming took off 4 bases at V and 4 bases at J, with 13 bases between the two ends. Germline V gives CDR1 SEHNR, CDR2 FQNEAQ (reference sequence). The CDR3 is 15 amino acids. This chain's CDR3 is CASSYRTESTGELFF. DNA of the CDR3: TGTGCCAGCAGCTATCGGACAGAGAGCACCGGGGAGCTGTTTTTT.

The V gene is TRBV5-1, the J gene TRBJ2-7, with 9 bases identical to TRBD1. Germline assignment: CDR1 SGHRS and CDR2 YFSETQ. The CDR3 covers 16 residues. Unmatched junction bases numbered 9, after V lost 2 bases and J lost 3 bases. CDR3 coding DNA: TGCGCCAGCAGCTTCGGGACAGGGTTAGGCAACTACGAGCAGTACTTC. It codes for CASSFGTGLGNYEQYF.

The chain employs TRBV6-5 and TRBJ2-3; no clear D. The germline V gene has CDR1 MNHEY and CDR2 SVGAGI. Trimming cost V 6 bases and J 1 base, with 14 bases left between them. The CDR3 is 15 residues long. CDR3 nucleotide sequence: TGTGCCAGCAGCTCTATACATCGGGGCACAGATACGCAGTATTTT. Protein sequence: CASSSIHRGTDTQYF.

In this sample, this clone turned up a few times. The chain's CDR3 is CASSQDSGRREETQYF. The CDR3 nucleotides are TGCGCCAGCAGCCAAGATTCGGGCCGGAGGGAAGAGACCCAGTACTTC. This sequence joins TRBV4-3 and TRBJ2-5; a weak D match, TRBD2 (6 bases). The V end lost 0 bases, the J end lost 3 bases, and 14 bases lay between the germline ends. From germline, CDR1 is LGHNA and CDR2 YSLEER. The CDR3 runs to 16 residues.

This clone turned up a few times. The V gene is TRBV2, the J gene TRBJ1-2; TRBD1 agrees at 7 bases. Germline CDR1 and CDR2: SNHLY and FYNNEI. The CDR3 is 14 residues long. Unmatched junction bases numbered 5, after V lost 6 bases and J lost 1 base. The CDR3 coding sequence is TGTGCCAGCAGGCCGGGACAGAGTAACTATGGCTACACCTTC. Amino acids: CASRPGQSNYGYTF.

This clone appeared a few times. This chain joins TRBV29-1 and TRBJ2-7; TRBD2 matches 8 bases. This CDR3 spans 14 amino acids. V shed 7 bases and J 3 bases; nucleotides not matched to a gene: 11. The V gene's germline CDR1 is SQVTM and CDR2 ANQGSEA. The CDR3 DNA sequence: TGCAGCGCAAAAGGGGCGGGAGGCGTCTACGAGCAGTACTTC. It specifies CSAKGAGGVYEQYF.

This chain links TRBV5-1 with TRBJ2-7; 13 bases fit TRBD2. Germline values: CDR1 SGHRS, CDR2 YFSETQ. The V segment lost 6 bases and the J segment 4 bases; nucleotides outside the gene matches: 7. The CDR3 extends over 15 amino acids. CDR3 sequence: CASNGLAGVPYEQYF. CDR3 nucleotides: TGCGCCAGCAACGGACTAGCGGGAGTGCCTTACGAGCAGTACTTC.

This clone was detected only a few times. The rearrangement joins TRBV20-1 to TRBJ1-1; possible D gene TRBD1, 5 bases. The CDR3 contains 10 residues. The germline V and J ends were trimmed by 7 bases and 10 bases, with 13 bases remaining between them. The germline gives CDR1 DFQATT, CDR2 SNEGSKA (reference sequence). The CDR3 spells CSVRKGIAFF. Written as DNA, the CDR3 is TGCAGTGTCCGCAAGGGGATAGCTTTCTTT.

The gene calls are TRBV25-1 and TRBJ2-7, with D maybe TRBD1 (6 bases). The CDR3 totals 13 residues. Trimming took 4 bases from V and 6 from J, leaving 13 bases between them. CDR1 and CDR2 (germline): MGHDK, SYGVNS. The DNA for the CDR3 is TGTGCCAGCAGTGGGCAGGGGTTCACCGAGCAGTACTTC. Residues: CASSGQGFTEQYF.

The genes are TRBV9 and TRBJ2-1; the D is unclear. CDR1 and CDR2 (germline): SGDLS, YYNGEE. Trimming pared 0 bases from V and 0 bases from J, leaving 10 bases between. The CDR3 is made up of 16 amino acids. CDR3 bases: TGTGCCAGCAGCGTAGGGCCGGGTAGCTCCTACAATGAGCAGTTCTTC. It codes for CASSVGPGSSYNEQFF.

This clone was seen only a few times. The rearrangement joins TRBV2 to TRBJ2-4, with TRBD1 matching over 7 bases. The CDR3 extends over 15 amino acids. Germline V gene lookup returns CDR1 SNHLY and CDR2 FYNNEI. The ends lost 8 bases at V and 1 base at J; junction bases unmatched: 8. CDR3 sequence (DNA): TGTGCCAGCGCAGAACAGGGGCTGGCCAAAAACATTCAGTACTTC. Residues: CASAEQGLAKNIQYF.

Only a few counts were recorded for this clone. The rearrangement links TRBV7-2 to TRBJ2-3; D may be TRBD2 (5 bases). The germline V and J ends were trimmed by 2 bases and 0 bases, with 12 bases remaining between them. The CDR3 is 16 residues long. Germline V gene sequence: CDR1 SGHTA, CDR2 FQGNSA. In DNA, the CDR3 is TGTGCCAGCAGCTTATATAAAGCGGTGAGCACAGATACGCAGTATTTT. This codes for CASSLYKAVSTDTQYF.

The chain is built from TRBV6-6 and TRBJ2-5; D possibly corresponds to TRBD2 (6 bases). CDR1 is MNHNY, CDR2 SVGAGI, per germline (reference sequence). Trimming removed 4 bases from V and 4 bases from J, with 13 bases in between. The CDR3 contains 14 residues. CDR3 region: CASSSATRIETQYF. The CDR3 nucleotides read TGTGCCAGCAGTTCGGCGACTAGAATAGAGACCCAGTACTTC.